This T cell receptor beta chain was found in a study of shared T cell receptors in the human thymus. Produced via immunoSEQ multiplex PCR; TCRdb's table is partial and in-frame only. The table records about 540,000 clones, approximately 80% of them present only once. Trimming pared 0 bases from V and 3 bases from J, leaving 12 bases between. Germline CDR1 is MNHEY and CDR2 is SVGAGI. This CDR3 region has 15 residues. These data also formed part of another study, on human thymus T cells. That work adds: Resections that were taken during corrective heart surgery supplied the thymus tissue. Thymic and blood repertoires appeared to show biased V and J gene usage.

This receptor was obtained from a boy under two years old with a congenital heart defect. The sample comprised thymocytes. V usage is TRBV6-5 and J usage is TRBJ2-7; D possibly corresponds to TRBD2 (5 bases). CDR3 sequence: CASSYSRGSGYEQYF. As DNA, the CDR3 is TGTGCCAGCAGTTACTCCCGAGGGTCGGGCTACGAGCAGTACTTC.